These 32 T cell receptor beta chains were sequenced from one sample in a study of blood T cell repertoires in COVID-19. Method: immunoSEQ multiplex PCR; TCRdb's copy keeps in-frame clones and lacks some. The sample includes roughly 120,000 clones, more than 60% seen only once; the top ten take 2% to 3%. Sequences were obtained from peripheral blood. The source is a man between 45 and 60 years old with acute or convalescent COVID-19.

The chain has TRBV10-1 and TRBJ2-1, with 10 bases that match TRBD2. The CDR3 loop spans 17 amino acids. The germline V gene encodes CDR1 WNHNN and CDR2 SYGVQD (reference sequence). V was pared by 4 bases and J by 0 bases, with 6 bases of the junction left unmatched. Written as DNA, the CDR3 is TGCGCCAGCAGTGGAGATAGCGGGAGGAGCTCCTACAATGAGCAGTTCTTC. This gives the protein CASSGDSGRSSYNEQFF.

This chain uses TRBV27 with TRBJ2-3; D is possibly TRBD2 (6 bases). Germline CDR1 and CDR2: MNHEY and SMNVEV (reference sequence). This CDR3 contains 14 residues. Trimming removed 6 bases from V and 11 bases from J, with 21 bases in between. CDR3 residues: CASSPGGAADRQYF. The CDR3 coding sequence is TGTGCCAGCAGCCCCGGCGGGGCCGCCGACAGGCAGTATTTT.

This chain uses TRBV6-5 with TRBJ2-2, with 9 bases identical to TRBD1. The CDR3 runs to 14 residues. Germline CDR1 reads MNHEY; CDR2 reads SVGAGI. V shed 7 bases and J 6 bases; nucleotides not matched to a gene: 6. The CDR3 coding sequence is TGTGCCAGCACTGGACAGGGGTTATCCGGGGAGCTGTTTTTT. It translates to CASTGQGLSGELFF.

In DNA form, the CDR3 reads TGCGCCAGCAGCTTGGGGACCGGGAGCGGCACAGATACGCAGTATTTT. This encodes CASSLGTGSGTDTQYF. The rearrangement links TRBV5-1 to TRBJ2-3; possibly TRBD2 for D (6 bases). Trimming removed 0 bases at V and 1 base at J, with 12 bases between. Germline CDR1 and CDR2: SGHRS and YFSETQ. CDR3 size: 16 residues.

CDR3 DNA: TGTGCCAGCAGCTATGAGTACAAGGGGGATGAAAAACTGTTTTTT. It codes for CASSYEYKGDEKLFF. J is TRBJ1-4 and V is TRBV7-9; perhaps TRBD1 as D (6 bases). Germline V lookup: CDR1 SEHNR, CDR2 FQNEAQ (reference sequence). The length of the CDR3 is 15 residues. Between the trimmed V and J ends, which lost 4 bases and 6 bases, there was a span of 15 bases.

CDR3 in DNA: TGTGCCAGCCGAGGCGCGGGTTCACCCCTCCACTTT. Its translation: CASRGAGSPLHF. The chain couples TRBV12-3 or TRBV12-4 to TRBJ1-6, with unresolved D. The CDR3 is made up of 12 amino acids. Deletions cut 8 bases from V and 9 bases from J, with 11 bases between.

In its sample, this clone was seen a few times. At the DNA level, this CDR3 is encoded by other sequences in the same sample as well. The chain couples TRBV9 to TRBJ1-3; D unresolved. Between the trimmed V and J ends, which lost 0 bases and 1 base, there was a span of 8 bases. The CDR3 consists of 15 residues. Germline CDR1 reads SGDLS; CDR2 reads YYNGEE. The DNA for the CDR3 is TGTGCCAGCAGCGTAGGCGGGGTGTCTGGAAACACCATATATTTT. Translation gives CASSVGGVSGNTIYF. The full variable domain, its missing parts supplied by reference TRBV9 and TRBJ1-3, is DSGVTQTPKHLITATGQRVTLRCSPRSGDLSVYWYQQSLDQGLQFLIQYYNGEERAKGNILERFSAQQFPDLHSELNLSSLELGDSALYFCASSVGGVSGNTIYFGEGSWLTVV.

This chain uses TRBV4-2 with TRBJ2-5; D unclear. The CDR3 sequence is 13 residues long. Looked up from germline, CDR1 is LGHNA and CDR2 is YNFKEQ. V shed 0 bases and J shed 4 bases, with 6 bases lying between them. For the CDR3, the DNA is TGTGCCAGCAGCCAAGAAGCTACAGAGACCCAGTACTTC. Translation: CASSQEATETQYF.

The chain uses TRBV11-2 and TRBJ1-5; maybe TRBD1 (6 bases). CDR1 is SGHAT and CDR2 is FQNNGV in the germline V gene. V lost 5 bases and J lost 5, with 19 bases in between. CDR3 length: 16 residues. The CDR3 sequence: CASSIVPWGQDQPQHF. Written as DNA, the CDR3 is TGTGCCAGCAGCATCGTTCCCTGGGGGCAGGATCAGCCCCAGCATTTT.

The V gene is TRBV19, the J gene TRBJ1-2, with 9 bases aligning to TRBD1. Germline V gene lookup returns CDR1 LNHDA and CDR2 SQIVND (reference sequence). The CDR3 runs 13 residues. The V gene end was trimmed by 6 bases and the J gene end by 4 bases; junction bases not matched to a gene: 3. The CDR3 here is CASSTGGAYGYTF. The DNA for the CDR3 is TGTGCCAGTAGCACAGGGGGCGCCTATGGCTACACCTTC.

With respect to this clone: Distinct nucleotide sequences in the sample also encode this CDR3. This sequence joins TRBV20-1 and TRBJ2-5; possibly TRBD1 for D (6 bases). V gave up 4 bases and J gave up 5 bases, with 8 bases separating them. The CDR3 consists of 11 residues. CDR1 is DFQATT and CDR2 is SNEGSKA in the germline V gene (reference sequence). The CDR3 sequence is CSAKRGETQYF. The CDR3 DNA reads TGCAGTGCTAAGAGGGGGGAGACCCAGTACTTC.

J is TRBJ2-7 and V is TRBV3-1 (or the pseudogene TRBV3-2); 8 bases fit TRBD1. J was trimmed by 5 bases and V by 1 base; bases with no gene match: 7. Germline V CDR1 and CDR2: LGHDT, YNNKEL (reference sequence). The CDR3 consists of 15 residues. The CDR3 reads CASSQVPDRGHEQYF. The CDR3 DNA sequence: TGTGCCAGCAGCCAAGTCCCAGACAGGGGCCACGAGCAGTACTTC.

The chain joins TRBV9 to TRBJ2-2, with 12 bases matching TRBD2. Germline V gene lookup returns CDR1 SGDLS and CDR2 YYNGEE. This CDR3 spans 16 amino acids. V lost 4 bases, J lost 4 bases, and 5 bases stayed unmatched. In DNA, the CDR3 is TGTGCCAGCAGCCCCCGACTAGCGGGAGCCACCGGGGAGCTGTTTTTT. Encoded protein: CASSPRLAGATGELFF.

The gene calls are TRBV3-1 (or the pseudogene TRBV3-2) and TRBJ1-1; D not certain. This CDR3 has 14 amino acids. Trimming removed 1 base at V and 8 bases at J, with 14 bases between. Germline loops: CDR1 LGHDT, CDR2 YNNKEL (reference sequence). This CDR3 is CASSQAQRSWEAFF. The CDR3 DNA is TGTGCCAGCAGCCAAGCGCAGCGGAGTTGGGAAGCTTTCTTT.

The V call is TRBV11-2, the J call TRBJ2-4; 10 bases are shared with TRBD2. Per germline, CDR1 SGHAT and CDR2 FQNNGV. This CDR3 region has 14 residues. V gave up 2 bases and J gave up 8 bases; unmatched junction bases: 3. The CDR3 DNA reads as TGTGCCAGCAGCTTAACTAGCGGGACTGACATTCAGTACTTC. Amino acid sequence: CASSLTSGTDIQYF.

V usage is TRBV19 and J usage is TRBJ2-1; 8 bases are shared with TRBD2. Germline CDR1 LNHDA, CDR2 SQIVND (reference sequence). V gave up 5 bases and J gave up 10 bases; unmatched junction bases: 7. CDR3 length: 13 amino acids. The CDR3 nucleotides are TGTGCCAGTAGTCTCGGGACTAGTCGAGAGCAGTTCTTC. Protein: CASSLGTSREQFF.

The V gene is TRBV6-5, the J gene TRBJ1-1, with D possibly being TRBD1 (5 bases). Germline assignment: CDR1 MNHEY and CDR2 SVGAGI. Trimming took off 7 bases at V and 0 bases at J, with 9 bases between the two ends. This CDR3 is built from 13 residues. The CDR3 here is CASKGRMNTEAFF. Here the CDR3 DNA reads TGTGCCAGCAAGGGGAGGATGAACACTGAAGCTTTCTTT.

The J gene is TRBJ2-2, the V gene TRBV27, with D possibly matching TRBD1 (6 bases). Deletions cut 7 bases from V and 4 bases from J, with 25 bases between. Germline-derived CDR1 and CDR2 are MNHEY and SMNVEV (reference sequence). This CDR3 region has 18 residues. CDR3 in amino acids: CASNPSGWAGDGTGELFF. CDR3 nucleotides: TGTGCCAGCAATCCCTCGGGGTGGGCAGGGGATGGCACCGGGGAGCTGTTTTTT.

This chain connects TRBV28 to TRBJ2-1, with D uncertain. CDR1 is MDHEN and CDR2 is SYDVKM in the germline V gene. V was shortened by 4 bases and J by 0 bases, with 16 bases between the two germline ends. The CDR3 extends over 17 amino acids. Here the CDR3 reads CASSSETPFSSYNEQFF. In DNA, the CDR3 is TGTGCCAGCAGTTCTGAGACTCCGTTCAGCTCCTACAATGAGCAGTTCTTC.

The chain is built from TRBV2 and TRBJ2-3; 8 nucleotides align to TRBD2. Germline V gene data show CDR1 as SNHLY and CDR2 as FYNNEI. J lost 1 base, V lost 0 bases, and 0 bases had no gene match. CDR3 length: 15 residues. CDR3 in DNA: TGTGCCAGCAGTGAAGCGCGGGGGGGCACAGATACGCAGTATTTT. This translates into CASSEARGGTDTQYF.

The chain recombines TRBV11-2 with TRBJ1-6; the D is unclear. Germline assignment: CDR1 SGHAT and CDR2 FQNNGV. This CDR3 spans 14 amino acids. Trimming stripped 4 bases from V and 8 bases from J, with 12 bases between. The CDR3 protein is CASSSTYPDSPLHF. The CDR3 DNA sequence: TGTGCCAGCAGCTCTACTTACCCCGATTCACCCCTCCACTTT.

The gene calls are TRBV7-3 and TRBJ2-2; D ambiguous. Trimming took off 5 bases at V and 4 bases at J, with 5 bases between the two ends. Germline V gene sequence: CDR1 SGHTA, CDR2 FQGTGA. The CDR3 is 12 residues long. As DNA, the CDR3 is TGTGCCAGCAGCATTAGCACCGGGGAGCTGTTTTTT. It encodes CASSISTGELFF.

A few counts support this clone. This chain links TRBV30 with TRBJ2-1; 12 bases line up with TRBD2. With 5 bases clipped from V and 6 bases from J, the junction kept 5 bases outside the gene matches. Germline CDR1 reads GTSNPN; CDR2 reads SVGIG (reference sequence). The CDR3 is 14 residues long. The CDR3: CAWAGLAGINEQFF. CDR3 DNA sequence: TGTGCCTGGGCCGGACTAGCGGGGATCAATGAGCAGTTCTTC.

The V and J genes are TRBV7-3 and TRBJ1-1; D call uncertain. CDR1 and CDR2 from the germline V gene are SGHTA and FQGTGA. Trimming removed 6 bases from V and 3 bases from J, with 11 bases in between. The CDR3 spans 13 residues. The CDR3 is CASSRYGDTEAFF. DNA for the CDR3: TGTGCCAGCAGTCGATACGGGGACACTGAAGCTTTCTTT.

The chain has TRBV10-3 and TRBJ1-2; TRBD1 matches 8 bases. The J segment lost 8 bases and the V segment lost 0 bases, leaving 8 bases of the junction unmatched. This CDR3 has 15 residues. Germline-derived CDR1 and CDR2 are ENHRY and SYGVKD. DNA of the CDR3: TGTGCCATCAGTGAGTCGGTTCAGGGGGCGCAGGGCTACACCTTC. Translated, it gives CAISESVQGAQGYTF.

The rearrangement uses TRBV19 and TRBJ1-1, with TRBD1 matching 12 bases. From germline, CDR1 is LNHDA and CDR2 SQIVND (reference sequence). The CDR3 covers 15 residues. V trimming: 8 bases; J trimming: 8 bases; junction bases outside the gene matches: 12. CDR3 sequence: CASPIPGTGGREAFF. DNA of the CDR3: TGTGCCAGTCCCATCCCCGGGACAGGGGGCCGAGAAGCTTTCTTT.

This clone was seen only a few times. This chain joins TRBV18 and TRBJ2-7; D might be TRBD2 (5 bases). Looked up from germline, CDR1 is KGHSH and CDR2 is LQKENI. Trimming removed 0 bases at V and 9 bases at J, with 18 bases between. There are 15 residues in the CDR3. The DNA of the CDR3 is TGTGCCAGCTCACCACCGGTCGGACGGACTTTCGGGCAGTACTTC. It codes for CASSPPVGRTFGQYF.

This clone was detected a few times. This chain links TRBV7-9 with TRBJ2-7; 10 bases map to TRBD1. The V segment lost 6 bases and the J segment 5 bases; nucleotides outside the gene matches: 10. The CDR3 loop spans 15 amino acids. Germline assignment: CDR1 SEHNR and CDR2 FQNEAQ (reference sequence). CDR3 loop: CASRPWTGGRNEQYF. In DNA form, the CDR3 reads TGTGCCAGCAGACCTTGGACAGGGGGAAGGAACGAGCAGTACTTC.

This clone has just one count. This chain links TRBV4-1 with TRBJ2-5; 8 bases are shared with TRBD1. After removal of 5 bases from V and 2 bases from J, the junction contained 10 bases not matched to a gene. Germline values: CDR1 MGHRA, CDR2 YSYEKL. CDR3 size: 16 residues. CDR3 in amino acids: CASSWTGFGTQETQYF. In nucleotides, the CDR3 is TGCGCCAGCAGCTGGACAGGGTTCGGCACACAAGAGACCCAGTACTTC.

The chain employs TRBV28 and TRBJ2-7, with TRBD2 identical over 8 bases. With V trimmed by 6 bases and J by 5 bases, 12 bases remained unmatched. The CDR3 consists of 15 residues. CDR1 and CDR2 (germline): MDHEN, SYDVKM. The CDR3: CASSTGLGAWDEQYF. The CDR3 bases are TGTGCCAGCAGCACGGGACTAGGAGCGTGGGACGAGCAGTACTTC.

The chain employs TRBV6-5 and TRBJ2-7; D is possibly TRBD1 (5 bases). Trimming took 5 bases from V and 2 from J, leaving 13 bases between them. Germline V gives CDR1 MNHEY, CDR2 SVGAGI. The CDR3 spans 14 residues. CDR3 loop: CASSRTSLAYEQYF. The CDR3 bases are TGTGCCAGCAGTAGGACAAGCCTGGCCTACGAGCAGTACTTC.

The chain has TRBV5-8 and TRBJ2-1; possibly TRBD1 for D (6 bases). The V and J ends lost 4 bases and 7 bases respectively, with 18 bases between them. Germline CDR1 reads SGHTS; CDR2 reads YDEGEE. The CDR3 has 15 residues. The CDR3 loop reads CASSPGDWGRNEQFF. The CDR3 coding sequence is TGTGCCAGCAGCCCAGGGGATTGGGGTCGAAATGAGCAGTTCTTC.